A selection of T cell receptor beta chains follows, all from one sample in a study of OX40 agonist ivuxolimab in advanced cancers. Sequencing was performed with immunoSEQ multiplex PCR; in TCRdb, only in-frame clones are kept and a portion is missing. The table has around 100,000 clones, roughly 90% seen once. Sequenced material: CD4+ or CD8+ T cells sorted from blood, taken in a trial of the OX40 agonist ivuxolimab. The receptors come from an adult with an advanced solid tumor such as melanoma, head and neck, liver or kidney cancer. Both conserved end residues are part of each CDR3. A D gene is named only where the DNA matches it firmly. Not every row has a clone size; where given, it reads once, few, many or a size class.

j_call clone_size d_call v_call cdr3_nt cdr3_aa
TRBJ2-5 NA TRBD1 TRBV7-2 TGTGCCAGCAGCTTAGTAATTGGGGACAGCCTTTGGGGGCAGTACTTC CASSLVIGDSLWGQYF
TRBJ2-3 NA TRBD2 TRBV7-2 TGTGCCAGCAGCTTATCCCGGACTAGCGGGAGGAGGGATACGCAGTATTTT CASSLSRTSGRRDTQYF
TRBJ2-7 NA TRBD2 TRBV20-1 TGCAGTGCTAGGACTAGCGGGGAGCAGTACTTC CSARTSGEQYF
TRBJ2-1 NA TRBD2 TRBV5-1 TGCGCCAGCAGCTTGGCGGCTAGCGGGAGTTACAATGAGCAGTTCTTC CASSLAASGSYNEQFF
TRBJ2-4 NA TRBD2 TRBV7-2 TGTGCCAGCAGCTTAGCGTATCCGGGACTAGCGGACATTCAGTACTTC CASSLAYPGLADIQYF
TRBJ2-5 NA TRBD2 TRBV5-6 TGTGCCAGCAGCTTGGCTAGCGGGAAAGAGACCCAGTACTTC CASSLASGKETQYF
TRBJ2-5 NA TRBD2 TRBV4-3 TGCGCCAGCAGCCACGTCCGGGGGCTAGCGGGCCAAGAGACCCAGTACTTC CASSHVRGLAGQETQYF
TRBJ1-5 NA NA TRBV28 TGTGCCAGCATTCATACGGGACATAGTAGCAATCAGCCCCAGCATTTT CASIHTGHSSNQPQHF
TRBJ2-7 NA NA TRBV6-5 TGTGCCAGCAGCAGGACTGCCTCCTACGAGCAGTACTTC CASSRTASYEQYF
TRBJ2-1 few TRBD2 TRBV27 TGTGCCAGCAGTTTTTCCGGTATTAGCGGGAGGGCCGGGGAGCAGTTCTTC CASSFSGISGRAGEQFF
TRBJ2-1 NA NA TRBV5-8 TGTGCCAGCAGCTTGGAGCACACCTGGAGTCCGCGCTCCTACAATGAGCAGTTCTTC CASSLEHTWSPRSYNEQFF
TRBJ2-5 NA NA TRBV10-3 TGTGCCATCAGTGATACATGGGAGACCCAGTACTTC CAISDTWETQYF
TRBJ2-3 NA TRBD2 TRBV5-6 TGTGCCAGCAGCCCTCTGGGCGGGAGGGCAGATACGCAGTATTTT CASSPLGGRADTQYF
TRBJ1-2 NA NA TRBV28 TGTGCCAGCAGCCCCATTAGCTCTGTTAACTATGGCTACACCTTC CASSPISSVNYGYTF
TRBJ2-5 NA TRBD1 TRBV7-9 TGTGCCAGCAGACCACAGGGGGTTGGGGAGACCCAGTACTTC CASRPQGVGETQYF
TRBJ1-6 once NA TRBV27 TGTGCCAGCAGTCCGTATACGGAAATTTCACCCCTCCACTTT CASSPYTEISPLHF
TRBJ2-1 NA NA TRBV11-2 TGTGCCAGCAGCTTAACGATTAGCGGATACAATGAGCAGTTCTTC CASSLTISGYNEQFF
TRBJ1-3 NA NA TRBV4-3 TGCGCCAGCAGCCAAGAAACGGGAGGTTTAGGAAACACCATATATTTT CASSQETGGLGNTIYF
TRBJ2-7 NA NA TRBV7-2 TGTGCCAGCAGCGTAGCTCCAGGTCTAAACTACGAGCAGTACTTC CASSVAPGLNYEQYF
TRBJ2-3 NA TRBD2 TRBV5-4 TGTGCCAGCAGCCCAGGGGCTAGCGGGAGTCTGACAGATACGCAGTATTTT CASSPGASGSLTDTQYF
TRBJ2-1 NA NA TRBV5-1 TGCGCCAGCAGCTTGGCCCGCGGAGACAATGAGCAGTTCTTC CASSLARGDNEQFF
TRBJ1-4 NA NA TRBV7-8 TGTGCCAGCAGCTTAGCGCCGGCACCTAATGAAAAACTGTTTTTT CASSLAPAPNEKLFF
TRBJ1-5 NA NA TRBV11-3 TGTGCCAGCAGATACCACGGCCAATTAATATACTACCAGCCCCAGCATTTT CASRYHGQLIYYQPQHF
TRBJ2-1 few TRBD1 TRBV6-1 TGTGCCAGCAGTCCCTGGACAGGGGGCAAGAATGAGCAGTTCTTC CASSPWTGGKNEQFF
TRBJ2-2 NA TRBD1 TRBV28 TGTGCCACCAGACAGGGGTGGGGGAGGATTATTCCCGGGGAGCTGTTTTTT CATRQGWGRIIPGELFF
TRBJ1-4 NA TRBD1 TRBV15 TGTGCCACCAGCAGAGGACAGGGGGCACGTGAAAAACTGTTTTTT CATSRGQGAREKLFF
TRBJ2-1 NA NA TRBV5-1 TGCGCCAGCAGCCCACAATCGGCGCATGGCAATGAGCAGTTCTTC CASSPQSAHGNEQFF
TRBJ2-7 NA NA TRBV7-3 TGTGCCAGCAGCCGAGAGGTACGCTACGAGCAGTACTTC CASSREVRYEQYF
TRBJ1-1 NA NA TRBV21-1 TGTGCCAGCAGATCACGGCTAGCTATTCGCACTGAAGCTTTCTTT CASRSRLAIRTEAFF
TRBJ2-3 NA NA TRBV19 TGTGCCAGTAGTAACTCGAGACTGTGGGAGGATACGCAGTATTTT CASSNSRLWEDTQYF
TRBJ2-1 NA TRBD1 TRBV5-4 TGTGCCAGCAGCCGGACAGGGGGGAACTACAATGAGCAGTTCTTC CASSRTGGNYNEQFF
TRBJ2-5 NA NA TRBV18 TGTGCCAGCTCACCACCCGGGGGGACCCAGTACTTC CASSPPGGTQYF
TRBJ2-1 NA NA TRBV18 TGTGCCAGCTCACCACCGGGGCTTAACAATGAGCAGTTCTTC CASSPPGLNNEQFF
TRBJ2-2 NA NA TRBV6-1 TGTGCCATCAGTGATCGTTTCGGGAAGAACACCGGGGAGCTGTTTTTT CAISDRFGKNTGELFF
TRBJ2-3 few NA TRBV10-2 TGCGCCAGCAGTGCCACAGATACGCAGTATTTT CASSATDTQYF
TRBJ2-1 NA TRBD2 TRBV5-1 TGCGCCAGCAGCCGGACTAGCGATGTCTCCTACAATGAGCAGTTCTTC CASSRTSDVSYNEQFF
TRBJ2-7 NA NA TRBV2 TGTGCCAGCAAGGTAGTTCCCTACGAGCAGTACTTC CASKVVPYEQYF
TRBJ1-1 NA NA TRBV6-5 TGTGCCAGCAGACCTAACCGACGGGCCACTGAAGCTTTCTTT CASRPNRRATEAFF
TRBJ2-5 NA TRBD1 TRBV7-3 TGTGCCAGTAACTCACTGTGGGGGACAGATGACGGAGAGACCCAGTACTTC CASNSLWGTDDGETQYF
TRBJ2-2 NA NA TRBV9 TGTGCCAGCAGCGTAGTTGGGATAACCGGGGAGCTGTTTTTT CASSVVGITGELFF
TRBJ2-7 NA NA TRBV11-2 TGTGCCAGCAGCTTAAGGGTGGGCTACGAGCAGTACTTC CASSLRVGYEQYF
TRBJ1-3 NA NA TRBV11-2 TGTGCCAGCAGCTTAGACGGGTTTCGCTCTGGAAACACCATATATTTT CASSLDGFRSGNTIYF
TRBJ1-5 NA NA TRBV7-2 TGTGCCAGCAGCTTAACCAGCGGGAGCAATCAGCCCCAGCATTTT CASSLTSGSNQPQHF
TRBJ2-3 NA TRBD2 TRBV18 TGTGCCAGCTCAAGAGGACTAGCGGGAGTCGGGGATACGCAGTATTTT CASSRGLAGVGDTQYF
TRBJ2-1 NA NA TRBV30 TGTGCCTGGAGTCCCAGCGCTCACAATGAGCAGTTCTTC CAWSPSAHNEQFF
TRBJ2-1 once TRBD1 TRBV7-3 TGTGCCAGCAGCAAGGGACAGTCGATTGAGCAGTTCTTC CASSKGQSIEQFF
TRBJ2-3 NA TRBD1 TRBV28 TGTGCCAGCAGTTTTGGGACAGGGACAGATACGCAGTATTTT CASSFGTGTDTQYF
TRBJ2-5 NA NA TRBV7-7 TGTGCCAGCAGCTTAGCGGGACTGGGGGAGACCCAGTACTTC CASSLAGLGETQYF
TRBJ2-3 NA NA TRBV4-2 TGTGCCAGCAGCCAAAGTAGAGATACGCAGTATTTT CASSQSRDTQYF
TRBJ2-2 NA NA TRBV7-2 TGTGCACCAGGGCCACGGGACACCGGGGAGCTGTTTTTT CAPGPRDTGELFF
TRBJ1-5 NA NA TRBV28 TGTGCCAGCAGTTTCAAAGCCGGCAATCAGCCCCAGCATTTT CASSFKAGNQPQHF
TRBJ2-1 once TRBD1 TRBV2 TGTGCCACCAATGGACAGGCTAAATACAATGAGCAGTTCTTC CATNGQAKYNEQFF
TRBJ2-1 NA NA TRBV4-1 TGCGCCAGCAGCCAGGGGCGGACTTACAATGAGCAGTTCTTC CASSQGRTYNEQFF
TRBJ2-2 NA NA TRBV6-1 TGTGCCAGCACCAGGGATGGCGGGGAGCTGTTTTTT CASTRDGGELFF
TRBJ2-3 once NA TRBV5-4 TGTGCCAGCAGCTTGGGGGGGGGCGCAGGTAGAGATACGCAGTATTTT CASSLGGGAGRDTQYF
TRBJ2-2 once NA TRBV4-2 TGTGCCAGCAGCCAAGAAACTGGGGAGAACACCGGGGAGCTGTTTTTT CASSQETGENTGELFF
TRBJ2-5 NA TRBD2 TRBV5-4 TGTGCCAGCAGCTCCGCGACTAGCGAGGAGACCCAGTACTTC CASSSATSEETQYF
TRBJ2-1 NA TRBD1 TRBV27 TGTGCCAGCAGTCCCTGGACAGGGGCCACTCCCAATGAGCAGTTCTTC CASSPWTGATPNEQFF
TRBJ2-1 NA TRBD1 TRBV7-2 TGTGCCAGCAGCCCGGACAGGGGGAGCTACAATGAGCAGTTCTTC CASSPDRGSYNEQFF